These 23 T cell receptor beta chains were all obtained from the same sample, sequenced in a study of blood T cell repertoires in COVID-19. Assay: immunoSEQ multiplex PCR; the TCRdb copy retains only in-frame clones and omits some. The sample yields some 210,000 clones, roughly 90% seen once. Sequenced: peripheral blood. The origin of the receptors is a woman in her forties who had recovered from COVID-19.

This clone was picked up one time. The chain employs TRBV15 and TRBJ1-6; possible D gene TRBD1, 5 bases. Germline V gene data show CDR1 as LNHNV and CDR2 as YYDKDF (reference sequence). The CDR3 contains 16 residues. The V gene lost 0 bases and the J gene lost 4 bases, with 10 bases spanning the gap. The CDR3 DNA reads TGTGCCACCAGCAGAGATGGTTCAGGGTATAATTCACCCCTCCACTTT. This codes for CATSRDGSGYNSPLHF.

The chain has TRBV5-6 and TRBJ2-7; 7 positions match TRBD1. This CDR3 spans 14 amino acids. The J segment lost 1 base and the V segment lost 5 bases, leaving 6 bases of the junction unmatched. Germline V gene data show CDR1 as SGHDT and CDR2 as YYEEEE. The CDR3 protein is CASRQQGQSYEQYF. CDR3 bases: TGTGCCAGCAGGCAACAGGGGCAGTCCTACGAGCAGTACTTC.

This chain connects TRBV29-1 to TRBJ2-7; a possible D gene is TRBD1 (6 bases). CDR1 is SQVTM and CDR2 is ANQGSEA in the germline V gene. Between the trimmed V and J ends, which lost 4 bases and 4 bases, there was a span of 17 bases. The length of the CDR3 is 14 residues. The CDR3 spells CSVGILGQMYEQYF. The CDR3 DNA is TGCAGCGTTGGTATCTTGGGACAAATGTACGAGCAGTACTTC.

The count of this clone is one. The J gene is TRBJ1-5, the V gene TRBV19; tentative D call: TRBD1 (6 bases). Trimming stripped 6 bases from V and 4 bases from J, with 16 bases between. CDR3 length equals 15 residues. Germline-derived CDR1 and CDR2 are LNHDA and SQIVND (reference sequence). The DNA of the CDR3 is TGTGCCAGTAGCAGGGTCGGGGGGGCGAATCAGCCCCAGCATTTT. Its protein product is CASSRVGGANQPQHF.

This clone was picked up one time. This rearrangement joins TRBV6-1 to TRBJ1-1; D remains ambiguous. CDR1 MNHNS and CDR2 SASEGT come from the germline V gene. V lost 3 bases and J lost 1, with 9 bases in between. This CDR3 has 14 residues. The CDR3 loop reads CASSDLPGNTEAFF. CDR3 nucleotide sequence: TGTGCCAGCAGTGACCTCCCAGGGAACACTGAAGCTTTCTTT.

The rearrangement joins TRBV3-1 (or the pseudogene TRBV3-2) to TRBJ1-5, with D maybe TRBD1 (5 bases). CDR3 length equals 16 residues. Germline CDR1 and CDR2: LGHDT and YNNKEL (reference sequence). V dropped 4 bases and J dropped 6 bases, with 19 bases sitting between them. CDR3 in amino acids: CASSLSGRGLTQPQHF. In nucleotides, the CDR3 is TGTGCCAGCAGCCTATCCGGAAGGGGCCTCACTCAGCCCCAGCATTTT.

The J gene is TRBJ2-7, the V gene TRBV27; D gene ambiguous. The CDR3 consists of 13 residues. Germline V gene sequence: CDR1 MNHEY, CDR2 SMNVEV (reference sequence). With 0 bases removed from V and 3 bases from J, the gap between germline ends came to 6 bases. Here the CDR3 reads CASSLSSVYEQYF. The CDR3 DNA is TGTGCCAGCAGTTTATCGTCAGTCTACGAGCAGTACTTC.

This rearrangement joins TRBV25-1 to TRBJ2-1; a possible D gene is TRBD1 (7 bases). With 4 bases removed from V and 8 bases from J, the gap between germline ends came to 18 bases. The CDR3 contains 15 residues. The germline CDR1 and CDR2 sequences are MGHDK and SYGVNS. The CDR3 sequence is CASSGRQGWRDEQFF. As DNA, the CDR3 is TGTGCCAGCAGTGGCCGACAGGGATGGAGGGATGAGCAGTTCTTC.

The chain links TRBV5-1 to TRBJ1-1, with 10 bases matching TRBD1. The CDR3 is made up of 17 amino acids. The junction had 10 bases not matched to a gene; V was cut back by 4 bases and J by 1 base. Germline lookup yields CDR1 SGHRS and CDR2 YFSETQ. CDR3 bases: TGCGCCAGCAGCACGCAACCGGGACAGGGGAAGAACACTGAAGCTTTCTTT. Translation: CASSTQPGQGKNTEAFF.

The V and J genes are TRBV19 and TRBJ1-1; D uncertain. This CDR3 spans 13 amino acids. Trimming took 6 bases from V and 2 from J, leaving 10 bases between them. Germline V gives CDR1 LNHDA, CDR2 SQIVND (reference sequence). In DNA form, the CDR3 reads TGTGCCAGTAGCCCAGGTCCCAACACTGAAGCTTTCTTT. This translates into CASSPGPNTEAFF.

This chain connects TRBV11-2 to TRBJ2-7; no definite D call. V was shortened by 0 bases and J by 6 bases, with 12 bases between the two germline ends. Looked up from germline, CDR1 is SGHAT and CDR2 is FQNNGV. The CDR3 sequence is 14 residues long. The CDR3 spells CASSLERNSGEQYF. The CDR3 bases are TGTGCCAGCAGCTTAGAACGGAATTCAGGCGAGCAGTACTTC.

The chain is built from TRBV3-1 (or the pseudogene TRBV3-2) and TRBJ1-1; D is unclear. With 3 bases removed from V and 0 bases from J, the gap between germline ends came to 20 bases. Germline CDR1 LGHDT, CDR2 YNNKEL (reference sequence). CDR3 length: 18 residues. CDR3 amino acids: CASSHDPRGGRMNTEAFF. For the CDR3, the DNA is TGTGCCAGCAGCCACGACCCTCGGGGAGGCCGCATGAACACTGAAGCTTTCTTT.

This clone was seen just once. The chain links TRBV2 to TRBJ1-4; 7 positions agree with TRBD1. Germline CDR1 and CDR2: SNHLY and FYNNEI. The CDR3 has 15 amino acids. With 4 bases clipped from V and 3 bases from J, the junction kept 5 bases outside the gene matches. The CDR3 spells CASSVQGSPNEKLFF. In DNA form, the CDR3 reads TGTGCCAGCAGTGTACAGGGGTCCCCTAATGAAAAACTGTTTTTT. Combining the CDR3 with reference TRBV2 and TRBJ1-4 gives the whole variable domain EPEVTQTPSHQVTQMGQEVILRCVPISNHLYFYWYRQILGQKVEFLVSFYNNEISEKSEIFDDQFSVERPDGSNFTLKIRSTKLEDSAMYFCASSVQGSPNEKLFFGSGTQLSVL.

This clone is a singleton in its sample. This rearrangement joins TRBV23-1 to TRBJ2-3, with D perhaps matching TRBD2 (6 bases). TRBV23-1 counts as an open reading frame of uncertain function. This CDR3 has 16 amino acids. The V and J ends lost 2 bases and 4 bases respectively, with 16 bases between them. CDR3: CASSQPLPGDADTQYF. CDR3 nucleotides: TGCGCCAGCAGTCAACCCCTACCGGGAGACGCAGATACGCAGTATTTT.

Here the CDR3 DNA reads TGTGCCAGCAGCCAAGACCCCCAAATTAGGTCCGGAGAGAGGGTCTATGGCTACACCTTC. It yields the protein CASSQDPQIRSGERVYGYTF. The chain couples TRBV14 to TRBJ1-2; D not resolved. This CDR3 has 20 amino acids. Germline V gives CDR1 SGHDN, CDR2 FVKESK. V was pared by 0 bases and J by 4 bases, with 27 bases between.

This clone was seen only once. This chain links TRBV4-3 with TRBJ2-3, with D perhaps TRBD2 (7 bases). Germline V gene lookup returns CDR1 LGHNA and CDR2 YSLEER. Trimming left V 4 bases short and J 5 bases short, with 19 bases between. The CDR3 covers 16 residues. CDR3 region: CASSPLSRGAEDTQYF. The DNA for the CDR3 is TGCGCCAGCAGCCCCCTAAGCCGGGGGGCAGAAGATACGCAGTATTTT.

J is TRBJ2-4 and V is TRBV6-1; 8 bases map to TRBD2. The V gene end was trimmed by 2 bases and the J gene end by 6 bases; junction bases not matched to a gene: 6. The CDR3 extends over 15 amino acids. Germline assignment: CDR1 MNHNS and CDR2 SASEGT. CDR3 bases: TGTGCCAGCAGTGAACAGACGGGAGGGGTAAACATTCAGTACTTC. Translation: CASSEQTGGVNIQYF.

The chain is built from TRBV19 and TRBJ2-3, with 10 positions matching TRBD2. This CDR3 is built from 17 residues. V gave up 6 bases and J gave up 10 bases; unmatched junction bases: 19. Germline values: CDR1 LNHDA, CDR2 SQIVND (reference sequence). CDR3 in amino acids: CASSRYAELSSGSPQYF. The CDR3 DNA reads as TGTGCCAGTAGCAGGTACGCAGAACTCTCTAGCGGGAGCCCGCAGTATTTT.

The CDR3 nucleotides read TGTGCCACCAGCACAACAGGGGAGAGGTCCTACAATGAGCAGTTCTTC. Translating gives CATSTTGERSYNEQFF. The gene calls are TRBV24-1 and TRBJ2-1; TRBD1 agrees at 7 bases. The CDR3 has 16 residues. Per the germline V gene, CDR1 is KGHDR and CDR2 is SFDVKD. After removal of 7 bases from V and 1 base from J, the junction contained 9 bases not matched to a gene.

The chain couples TRBV11-2 to TRBJ2-1; no firm D call. Germline V gene lookup returns CDR1 SGHAT and CDR2 FQNNGV. The V end lost 6 bases, the J end lost 0 bases, and 18 bases lay between the germline ends. The CDR3 length is 17 residues. This chain's CDR3 is CASSHSYNSNSYNEQFF. The CDR3 DNA is TGTGCCAGCAGTCACAGCTACAACTCAAACTCCTACAATGAGCAGTTCTTC.

The gene calls are TRBV28 and TRBJ1-4, with a tentative D call TRBD1 (5 bases). The CDR3 totals 14 residues. Germline CDR1 and CDR2: MDHEN and SYDVKM. V was clipped by 4 bases and J by 8 bases, with 14 bases between them. This CDR3 reads CASSSRPGGEKLFF. The CDR3 nucleotides are TGTGCCAGCAGTTCCCGACCCGGGGGGGAAAAACTGTTTTTT.

This chain joins TRBV20-1 and TRBJ1-2, with D maybe TRBD1 (5 bases). Trimming pared 3 bases from V and 7 bases from J, leaving 18 bases between. CDR3 length: 14 residues. CDR1 is DFQATT and CDR2 is SNEGSKA in the germline V gene (reference sequence). This CDR3 reads CSASQGAPWGGYTF. As DNA, the CDR3 is TGCAGTGCTAGTCAAGGGGCCCCGTGGGGTGGCTACACCTTC.

The rearrangement uses TRBV28 and TRBJ1-4; TRBD1 aligns across 9 bases. Germline CDR1 MDHEN, CDR2 SYDVKM. V shed 4 bases, J shed 4 bases, and the junction held 4 bases outside the gene matches. The CDR3 spans 15 residues. CDR3 in amino acids: CASSSSGQGNEKLFF. The CDR3 DNA reads TGTGCCAGCAGTTCCTCGGGACAGGGTAATGAAAAACTGTTTTTT. Complete variable domain (other parts from reference TRBV28 and TRBJ1-4): DVKVTQSSRYLVKRTGEKVFLECVQDMDHENMFWYRQDPGLGLRLIYFSYDVKMKEKGDIPEGYSVSREKKERFSLILESASTNQTSMYLCASSSSGQGNEKLFFGSGTQLSVL.